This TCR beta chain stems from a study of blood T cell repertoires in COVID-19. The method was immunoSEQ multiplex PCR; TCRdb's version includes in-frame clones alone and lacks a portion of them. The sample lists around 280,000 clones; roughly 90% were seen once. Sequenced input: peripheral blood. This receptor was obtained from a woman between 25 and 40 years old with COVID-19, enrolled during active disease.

The CDR3 DNA reads TGCAGTGCGGGGGACAGGGTCGAGCAGTACTTC. It specifies CSAGDRVEQYF. This chain connects TRBV20-1 to TRBJ2-7; TRBD1 aligns across 9 bases. Trimming cost V 6 bases and J 6 bases; bases outside gene matches: 3. The germline V gene encodes CDR1 DFQATT and CDR2 SNEGSKA (reference sequence). The CDR3 totals 11 residues.